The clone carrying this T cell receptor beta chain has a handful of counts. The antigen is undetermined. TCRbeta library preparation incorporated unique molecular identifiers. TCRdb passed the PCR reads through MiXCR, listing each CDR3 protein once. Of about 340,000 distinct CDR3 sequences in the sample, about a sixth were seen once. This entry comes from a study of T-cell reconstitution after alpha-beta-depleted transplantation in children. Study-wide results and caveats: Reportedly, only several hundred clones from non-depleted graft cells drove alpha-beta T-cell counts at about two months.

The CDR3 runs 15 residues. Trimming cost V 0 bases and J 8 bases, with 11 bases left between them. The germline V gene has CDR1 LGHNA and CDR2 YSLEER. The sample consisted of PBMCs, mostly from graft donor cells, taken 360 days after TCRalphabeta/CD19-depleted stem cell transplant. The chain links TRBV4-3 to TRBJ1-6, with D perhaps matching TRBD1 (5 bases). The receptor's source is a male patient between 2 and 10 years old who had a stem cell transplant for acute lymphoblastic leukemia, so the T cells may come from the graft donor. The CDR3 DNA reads TGCGCCAGCAGCCAAGATAAGGGCAGGGATTCACCCCTCCACTTT. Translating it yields CASSQDKGRDSPLHF.